This TCR beta chain is drawn from a study of T cell responses to AZD1222 COVID-19 vaccine. General study points: Compared with day 0, the breadth and depth of the Spike-specific TCR repertoire rose significantly after two doses of AZD1222.

The CDR3 is 12 amino acids. Germline CDR1 is SGHNT and CDR2 is YYREEE (reference sequence). Between the trimmed V and J ends, which lost 2 bases and 4 bases, there was a span of 6 bases. With regard to this clone: Its matching antigen is unknown.

Clones were sequenced by immunoSEQ multiplex PCR, and TCRdb holds only the in-frame ones, with some missing. The sample lists approximately 140,000 clones, approximately 90% occurring once. The sequence derives from an adult who received the AZD1222 COVID-19 vaccine. This rearrangement joins TRBV5-4 to TRBJ1-1, with no clear D. The sequences come from peripheral blood, collected 28 days after the second AZD1222 dose. The CDR3 loop reads CASSFASTEAFF. The CDR3 coding sequence is TGTGCCAGCAGCTTCGCGAGCACTGAAGCTTTCTTT.